This T cell receptor (beta chain) is drawn from a study of pediatric ulcerative colitis. A remark on this clone: Its matching antigen is unknown.

The survey-level immunoSEQ assay was used. Up to 500,000 reads were sequenced per sample. TCRdb keeps only in-frame clones here, not all; method: immunoSEQ multiplex PCR. Of about 64,000 clones listed, about 90% are singletons. In germline, CDR1 is SGHRS, CDR2 YFSETQ. The CDR3 length is 15 residues. Unmatched junction bases numbered 4, after V lost 0 bases and J lost 5 bases. General study points: In rectum, acute severe colitis had expanded clones and less diversity. A couple of rectal CDR3 clonotypes occurred in all ulcerative colitis patients.

The receptor comes from a boy aged 5-17 years with severe ulcerative colitis. The rearrangement uses TRBV5-1 and TRBJ2-1, with 8 bases that match TRBD2. Sequencing was performed on blood. The CDR3 spells CASSLAGAGDNEQFF. The CDR3 DNA follows: TGCGCCAGCAGCTTGGCCGGAGCGGGAGACAATGAGCAGTTCTTC.